The 12 T cell receptor beta chains in this list originate from one sample, sequenced in a study of blood T cell repertoires in COVID-19. The method was immunoSEQ multiplex PCR; TCRdb's version includes in-frame clones alone and lacks a portion of them. The profile shows around 140,000 clones, approximately 81% of them singletons. Sequencing was done on a sample of peripheral blood. The receptors here all came from a woman in her sixties with active or convalescent COVID-19.

This chain joins TRBV6-5 and TRBJ1-6, with 7 bases identical to TRBD1. CDR3 length equals 15 residues. V shed 2 bases and J 6 bases; nucleotides not matched to a gene: 4. The germline V gene has CDR1 MNHEY and CDR2 SVGAGI. The CDR3 protein is CASSYGAGGNSPLHF. Here the CDR3 DNA reads TGTGCCAGCAGTTACGGGGCAGGGGGTAATTCACCCCTCCACTTT.

The chain uses TRBV24-1 and TRBJ2-3; D might be TRBD2 (5 bases). The CDR3 runs 13 residues. CDR1 and CDR2 from the germline V gene are KGHDR and SFDVKD. The ends were cut back, 9 bases at V and 6 bases at J, with 15 bases in the middle. CDR3 DNA: TGTGCCACCTCCACCCCCGGGATGGATACGCAGTATTTT. Translation gives CATSTPGMDTQYF.

A note on this clone: The junction shows a germline mismatch at one end, possibly a read error. The chain links TRBV6-6 to TRBJ2-5; 10 bases are shared with TRBD2. CDR3 length: 14 amino acids. Per germline, CDR1 MNHNY and CDR2 SVGAGI (reference sequence). In DNA form, the CDR3 reads TGTGCCAGCAGCCTAGCGGGGGAGAGAGAGGCCCAGTACTTC. Residues: CASSLAGEREAQYF.

The V and J genes are TRBV5-1 and TRBJ2-2; 13 bases fit TRBD2. There are 15 residues in the CDR3. With 5 bases clipped from V and 6 bases from J, the junction kept 4 bases outside the gene matches. Germline CDR1 and CDR2: SGHRS and YFSETQ. In nucleotides, the CDR3 is TGCGCCAGCAGTAGGACTAGCGGGAGCTCCGGGGAGCTGTTTTTT. Its protein is CASSRTSGSSGELFF.

The rearrangement links TRBV14 to TRBJ1-1; possible D gene TRBD1, 5 bases. CDR1 and CDR2 from the germline V gene are SGHDN and FVKESK. Trimming took 3 bases from V and 6 from J, leaving 17 bases between them. This CDR3 contains 15 residues. The CDR3 spells CASSQVHRPTSEAFF. The CDR3 region has the DNA TGTGCCAGCAGCCAGGTCCACAGGCCTACCTCTGAAGCTTTCTTT. Combining the CDR3 with reference TRBV14 and TRBJ1-1 gives the whole variable domain EAGVTQFPSHSVIEKGQTVTLRCDPISGHDNLYWYRRVMGKEIKFLLHFVKESKQDESGMPNNRFLAERTGGTYSTLKVQPAELEDSGVYFCASSQVHRPTSEAFFGQGTRLTVV.

CDR3 in amino acids: CASSFYSGRAFMETQYF. The CDR3 region has the DNA TGTGCCAGCAGCTTTTATAGCGGGAGGGCGTTCATGGAGACCCAGTACTTC. V usage is TRBV7-2 and J usage is TRBJ2-5, with 11 bases aligning to TRBD2. From germline, CDR1 is SGHTA and CDR2 FQGNSA. The V segment lost 3 bases and the J segment 5 bases; nucleotides outside the gene matches: 11. This CDR3 contains 17 residues. Based on the CDR3 plus reference TRBV7-2 and TRBJ2-5, the full variable domain is GAGVSQSPSNKVTEKGKDVELRCDPISGHTALYWYRQSLGQGLEFLIYFQGNSAPDKSGLPSDRFSAERTGGSVSTLTIQRTQQEDSAVYLCASSFYSGRAFMETQYFGPGTRLLVL.

This chain connects TRBV7-6 to TRBJ2-7; a weak D match, TRBD2 (5 bases). Trimming stripped 4 bases from V and 5 bases from J, with 12 bases between. CDR1 and CDR2 from the germline V gene are SGHVS and FNYEAQ. The CDR3 contains 13 residues. The CDR3 loop reads CASSSYSGNEQYV. CDR3 bases: TGTGCCAGCAGCTCCTACTCCGGGAACGAGCAGTACGTC.

The rearrangement uses TRBV29-1 and TRBJ2-7; 9 bases line up with TRBD1. J lost 4 bases, V lost 6 bases, and 10 bases had no gene match. CDR3 size: 14 residues. The germline V gene encodes CDR1 SQVTM and CDR2 ANQGSEA. CDR3 sequence reads: CSVSPGQGTYEQYF. CDR3 bases: TGCAGCGTCAGTCCGGGACAGGGCACGTACGAGCAGTACTTC.

CDR3 sequence reads: CATSQGGEGGELFF. In DNA, the CDR3 is TGTGCCACCTCTCAAGGGGGCGAGGGCGGGGAGCTGTTTTTT. The rearrangement uses TRBV28 and TRBJ2-2; TRBD1 agrees at 7 bases. The length of the CDR3 is 14 residues. Trimming removed 10 bases from V and 7 bases from J; junction bases left unmatched: 12. Germline V CDR1 and CDR2: MDHEN, SYDVKM.

The V and J genes are TRBV5-1 and TRBJ1-4; D may be TRBD1 (6 bases). The germline CDR1 and CDR2 sequences are SGHRS and YFSETQ. The CDR3 is 14 residues long. V shed 7 bases and J shed 4 bases, with 14 bases lying between them. This chain's CDR3 is CASGEGGGNEKLFF. Written as DNA, the CDR3 is TGCGCCAGCGGCGAGGGAGGGGGTAATGAAAAACTGTTTTTT.

The V gene is TRBV2, the J gene TRBJ2-2; tentative D call: TRBD2 (5 bases). Germline V gene sequence: CDR1 SNHLY, CDR2 FYNNEI. V was cut by 7 bases and J by 1 base, with 7 bases left in between. This CDR3 has 13 amino acids. Written as DNA, the CDR3 is TGTGCCAGCAAACGGGGGAACACCGGGGAGCTGTTTTTT. Translation: CASKRGNTGELFF.

The gene calls are TRBV5-6 and TRBJ2-1; 9 nucleotides line up with TRBD1. The trim removed 1 base at V and 1 base at J, leaving 9 bases unmatched. The CDR3 spans 18 residues. Germline-derived CDR1 and CDR2 are SGHDT and YYEEEE. The CDR3 protein is CASSLTPGGQGSYNEQFF. DNA for the CDR3: TGTGCCAGCAGCTTGACCCCTGGGGGACAGGGTTCCTACAATGAGCAGTTCTTC.